The rows below give T cell receptor beta chains drawn from one sample of a study of shared clonotypes between healthy human individuals. The repertoire was sequenced with immunoSEQ multiplex PCR; TCRdb's copy has only in-frame clones and lacks some. The sample includes about 1,500,000 clones, around 95% seen only once; the top ten take approximately 1%. The sequencing input was naive CD4+ T cells sorted from blood. The receptors here all came from a man aged 30 to 45 in good health. Each CDR3 is given with its conserved first and last residue.

v_gene: TRBV28; j_gene: TRBJ2-7; CDR3aa: CASSDRGWEQYF
v_gene: TRBV7-9; j_gene: TRBJ1-4; CDR3aa: CASSPVGSTNEKLFF
v_gene: TRBV7-9; j_gene: TRBJ2-3; CDR3aa: CASSFQGSGTDTQYF
v_gene: TRBV5-6; j_gene: TRBJ1-1; CDR3aa: CASSLHDRARRWMNTEAFF
v_gene: TRBV29-1; j_gene: TRBJ2-7; CDR3aa: CSAGSRRDEQYF
v_gene: TRBV28; j_gene: TRBJ1-5; CDR3aa: CASSSRPNQPQHF
v_gene: TRBV9; j_gene: TRBJ2-1; CDR3aa: CASSVATSQWGTYNEQFF
v_gene: TRBV7-9; j_gene: TRBJ2-5; CDR3aa: CASSLWELVETQYF
v_gene: TRBV7-9; j_gene: TRBJ1-1; CDR3aa: CASSLLSIGRNEAFF
v_gene: TRBV19; j_gene: TRBJ1-1; CDR3aa: CASSTRQGRGEAFF
v_gene: TRBV18; j_gene: TRBJ1-5; CDR3aa: CASSPGGSNQPQHF
v_gene: TRBV2; j_gene: TRBJ2-7; CDR3aa: CASTYGLGQGHYEQYF
v_gene: TRBV5-4; j_gene: TRBJ2-7; CDR3aa: CASSWTSGRSAEQYF
v_gene: TRBV18; j_gene: TRBJ2-3; CDR3aa: CASSPGQLGTDTQYF
v_gene: TRBV28; j_gene: TRBJ2-7; CDR3aa: CATRTSGLYEQYF
v_gene: TRBV5-1; j_gene: TRBJ2-5; CDR3aa: CASSLAGAEETQYF
v_gene: TRBV11-2; j_gene: TRBJ2-7; CDR3aa: CASSFAGAHEQYF
v_gene: TRBV29-1; j_gene: TRBJ2-3; CDR3aa: CSVYPRKGTDTQYF
v_gene: TRBV27; j_gene: TRBJ2-1; CDR3aa: CASSFLGTHNEQFF
v_gene: TRBV6-6; j_gene: TRBJ1-1; CDR3aa: CASSYSNGMGTEAFF
v_gene: TRBV5-4; j_gene: TRBJ2-2; CDR3aa: CASTLKPGQDDTGELFF
v_gene: TRBV19; j_gene: TRBJ1-5; CDR3aa: CASMGQYNQPQHF
v_gene: TRBV7-3; j_gene: TRBJ2-4; CDR3aa: CASSLIAGYQNIQYF
v_gene: TRBV7-9; j_gene: TRBJ2-7; CDR3aa: CASSNDRSYEQYF
v_gene: TRBV6-1; j_gene: TRBJ2-7; CDR3aa: CASAAGRAAYEQYF
v_gene: TRBV7-9; j_gene: TRBJ2-7; CDR3aa: CASSRGLGYEQYF
v_gene: TRBV5-1; j_gene: TRBJ2-2; CDR3aa: CASKVQGITGELFF
v_gene: TRBV28; j_gene: TRBJ1-1; CDR3aa: CASSVTTLNTEAFF
v_gene: TRBV11-3; j_gene: TRBJ2-2; CDR3aa: CASSLTGGTGELFF
v_gene: TRBV5-1; j_gene: TRBJ1-4; CDR3aa: CASRPVSVMEKLFF
v_gene: TRBV7-2; j_gene: TRBJ2-3; CDR3aa: CASSFGATDTQYF
v_gene: TRBV6-5; j_gene: TRBJ2-2; CDR3aa: CASRIDRWNTGELFF
v_gene: TRBV7-7; j_gene: TRBJ2-2; CDR3aa: CASRVGGTGELFF
v_gene: TRBV5-5; j_gene: TRBJ2-2; CDR3aa: CASSFYGAVAGELFF
v_gene: TRBV2; j_gene: TRBJ1-1; CDR3aa: CASSGITNTEAFF
v_gene: TRBV5-1; j_gene: TRBJ2-2; CDR3aa: CASSLGPGLGDTGELFF
v_gene: TRBV5-1; j_gene: TRBJ2-5; CDR3aa: CASSFRGYLGETQYF
v_gene: TRBV28; j_gene: TRBJ1-5; CDR3aa: CASSLAGRGYQPQHF
v_gene: TRBV6-1; j_gene: TRBJ2-2; CDR3aa: CASSEAELAGAVTGELFF
v_gene: TRBV6-8; j_gene: TRBJ1-1; CDR3aa: CASRAAMNTEAFF